Only a few counts were recorded for the clone carrying this TCR beta chain. Its target is not known. The repertoire was sequenced with immunoSEQ multiplex PCR; TCRdb's copy has only in-frame clones and lacks some. The data show around 23,000 clones, with around 57% seen just once and 20% to 25% held by the top ten. The treatment here: treatment-naive control, cytoreductive nephrectomy. Control tumors came from a few females and about 11 males, aged about 35 to 85. This record comes from a study of radiation and T cells in renal cell carcinoma. Trimming cost V 2 bases and J 4 bases; bases outside gene matches: 1. The CDR3 extends over 14 amino acids. The germline CDR1 and CDR2 sequences are MNHNY and SVGAGI (reference sequence). Notes on the study in general: Top 100 clonotypes averaged about 50% in irradiated versus about 40% in nephrectomy-only tumors.

The source of this sequence is a human donor with renal cell carcinoma. The material sequenced was tumor tissue, taken from a patient whose treatment was nephrectomy without radiotherapy. The chain employs TRBV6-6 and TRBJ2-7; 11 bases are shared with TRBD1. The CDR3 is CASSYGTGGYEQYF. CDR3 coding DNA: TGTGCCAGCAGTTACGGGACAGGGGGGTACGAGCAGTACTTC.